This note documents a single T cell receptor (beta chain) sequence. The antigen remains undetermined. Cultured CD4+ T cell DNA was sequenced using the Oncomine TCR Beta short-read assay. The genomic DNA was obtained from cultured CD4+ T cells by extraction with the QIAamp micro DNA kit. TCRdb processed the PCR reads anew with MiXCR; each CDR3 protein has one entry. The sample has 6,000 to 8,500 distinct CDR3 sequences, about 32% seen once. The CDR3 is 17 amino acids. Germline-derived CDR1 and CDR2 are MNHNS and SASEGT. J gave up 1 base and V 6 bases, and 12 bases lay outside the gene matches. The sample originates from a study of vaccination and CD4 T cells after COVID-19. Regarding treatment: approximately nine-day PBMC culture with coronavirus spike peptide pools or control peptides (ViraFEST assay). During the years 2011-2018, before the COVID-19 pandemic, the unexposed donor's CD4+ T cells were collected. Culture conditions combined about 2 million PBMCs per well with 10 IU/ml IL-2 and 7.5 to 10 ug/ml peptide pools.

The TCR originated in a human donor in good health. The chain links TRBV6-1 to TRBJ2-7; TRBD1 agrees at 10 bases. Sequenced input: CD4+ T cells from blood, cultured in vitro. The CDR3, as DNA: TGTGCCAGCAGAGGCGCCCGAGGGACAGGGGCTTCCTACGAGCAGTACTTC. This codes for CASRGARGTGASYEQYF.